The 12 T cell receptor beta chains reported below all come from one sample, sequenced in a study of blood T cell repertoires in COVID-19. Generated by immunoSEQ multiplex PCR, the TCRdb table keeps only in-frame clones and is missing some. Seen here are roughly 39,000 clones, 85% observed once, and the top ten hold 8% to 10%. Input material: peripheral blood. These TCRs come from a human donor in a cohort sampled during active COVID-19.

The J gene is TRBJ2-5, the V gene TRBV15; weak D call: TRBD1 (6 bases). The CDR3 is made up of 15 amino acids. Trimming cost V 0 bases and J 1 base, with 9 bases left between them. Per the germline V gene, CDR1 is LNHNV and CDR2 is YYDKDF (reference sequence). CDR3 sequence reads: CATSRDRGGQETQYF. CDR3 coding DNA: TGTGCCACCAGCAGAGACAGGGGTGGCCAAGAGACCCAGTACTTC.

The chain combines TRBV19 with TRBJ1-4; D may be TRBD1 (6 bases). Germline V lookup: CDR1 LNHDA, CDR2 SQIVND (reference sequence). The V end lost 5 bases, the J end lost 12 bases, and 19 bases lay between the germline ends. CDR3 length: 14 amino acids. The CDR3 DNA sequence: TGTGCCAGTAGTGGGACACTCTTCCTGGGGGAACTGTTTTTT. This sequence encodes CASSGTLFLGELFF.

This chain connects TRBV9 to TRBJ1-1; D may be TRBD1 (5 bases). Germline V gene data show CDR1 as SGDLS and CDR2 as YYNGEE. The CDR3 extends over 14 amino acids. Trimming removed 2 bases at V and 4 bases at J, with 12 bases between. The CDR3 region has the DNA TGTGCCAGCAGCGTTGCGGGGACGAGCACTGAAGCTTTCTTT. This sequence encodes CASSVAGTSTEAFF. Variable domain in full (rest from reference TRBV9 and TRBJ1-1): DSGVTQTPKHLITATGQRVTLRCSPRSGDLSVYWYQQSLDQGLQFLIQYYNGEERAKGNILERFSAQQFPDLHSELNLSSLELGDSALYFCASSVAGTSTEAFFGQGTRLTVV.

V gene TRBV11-2 combines with J gene TRBJ2-3; the D gene is possibly TRBD1 (6 bases). The ends were cut back, 2 bases at V and 0 bases at J, with 18 bases in the middle. This CDR3 contains 18 residues. Germline V gene sequence: CDR1 SGHAT, CDR2 FQNNGV. In nucleotides, the CDR3 is TGTGCCAGCAGCTTACAGAGTGGGGGCGGACATAGCACAGATACGCAGTATTTT. Translated, it gives CASSLQSGGGHSTDTQYF. Full variable domain (outside the CDR3, taken from reference TRBV11-2 and TRBJ2-3): EAGVAQSPRYKIIEKRQSVAFWCNPISGHATLYWYQQILGQGPKLLIQFQNNGVVDDSQLPKDRFSAERLKGVDSTLKIQPAKLEDSAVYLCASSLQSGGGHSTDTQYFGPGTRLTVL.

The chain combines TRBV19 with TRBJ1-5; 9 nucleotides agree with TRBD1. This CDR3 spans 15 amino acids. After removal of 4 bases from V and 5 bases from J, the junction contained 6 bases not matched to a gene. Germline CDR1 LNHDA, CDR2 SQIVND (reference sequence). For the CDR3, the DNA is TGTGCCAGTAGTACCGCCGGGACAGGGTATCAGCCCCAGCATTTT. Residues: CASSTAGTGYQPQHF.

This sequence joins TRBV3-1 (or the pseudogene TRBV3-2) and TRBJ2-5; 8 bases line up with TRBD2. The CDR3 is made up of 15 amino acids. Per the germline V gene, CDR1 is LGHDT and CDR2 is YNNKEL (reference sequence). J lost 9 bases, V lost 5 bases, and 14 bases had no gene match. CDR3 residues: CASSFSGTGGLSQYF. In DNA form, the CDR3 reads TGTGCCAGCAGCTTTAGCGGGACGGGGGGGCTCTCCCAGTACTTC.

The chain employs TRBV5-1 and TRBJ2-3; 7 bases agree with TRBD1. Trimming removed 4 bases from V and 1 base from J; junction bases left unmatched: 6. Germline lookup yields CDR1 SGHRS and CDR2 YFSETQ. CDR3 length: 15 residues. The CDR3 coding sequence is TGCGCCAGCAGCCAAAGACAGGGAGGCACAGATACGCAGTATTTT. This gives the protein CASSQRQGGTDTQYF.

The chain employs TRBV18 and TRBJ2-3; D is perhaps TRBD2 (7 bases). Per the germline V gene, CDR1 is KGHSH and CDR2 is LQKENI. Trimming took off 1 base at V and 1 base at J, with 12 bases between the two ends. CDR3 length equals 16 residues. CDR3 sequence reads: CASSPLRGAGTDTQYF. CDR3 DNA: TGTGCCAGCTCACCACTTCGGGGGGCGGGCACAGATACGCAGTATTTT.

The chain employs TRBV2 and TRBJ1-4; 8 bases agree with TRBD1. The CDR3 has 13 amino acids. With V trimmed by 4 bases and J by 7 bases, 2 bases remained unmatched. CDR1 SNHLY and CDR2 FYNNEI come from the germline V gene. The CDR3 loop reads CASSGQGAEKLFF. DNA of the CDR3: TGTGCCAGCAGTGGGCAGGGGGCTGAAAAACTGTTTTTT.

CDR3: CASSWRTSGPSNTGELFF. The CDR3 nucleotides read TGTGCCAGCAGCTGGCGGACTAGCGGGCCCTCGAACACCGGGGAGCTGTTTTTT. The chain uses TRBV5-6 and TRBJ2-2; TRBD2 aligns across 11 bases. This CDR3 has 18 amino acids. Germline CDR1 is SGHDT and CDR2 is YYEEEE. J gave up 0 bases and V 3 bases, and 7 bases lay outside the gene matches.

At least ten counts were recorded for this clone. The chain combines TRBV30 with TRBJ1-6, with 7 positions matching TRBD1. The CDR3 loop spans 12 amino acids. CDR1 and CDR2 (germline): GTSNPN, SVGIG (reference sequence). Trimming at V came to 0 bases and at J to 13 bases, leaving 3 bases not matched to a gene. The DNA of the CDR3 is TGTGCCTGGAGTGTACAGGGGACGCCCCTCCACTTT. As protein: CAWSVQGTPLHF.

This rearrangement joins TRBV19 to TRBJ1-5; no firm D call. V lost 2 bases to trimming and J lost 3 bases, with 5 bases between them. This CDR3 is built from 13 residues. CDR1 is LNHDA, CDR2 SQIVND, per germline (reference sequence). The CDR3 reads CASSINNNQPQHF. In DNA form, the CDR3 reads TGTGCCAGTAGTATAAACAACAATCAGCCCCAGCATTTT.